The source of this TCR beta chain is a study of control samples from healthy donors and cancer patients. TCRdb's table, derived via immunoSEQ multiplex PCR, lists solely in-frame clones and lacks some. The sample records more than 150,000 clones, over 90% being singletons. Trimming took off 6 bases at V and 3 bases at J, with 15 bases between the two ends. The CDR3 totals 14 residues. Per germline, CDR1 MNHEY and CDR2 SMNVEV (reference sequence). This TCR derives from a man between 50 and 59 years old in good health. This chain joins TRBV27 and TRBJ2-7; possibly TRBD1 for D (6 bases). The specimen sequenced was blood. The CDR3 DNA reads TGTGCCAGCAGACACCGGGACACCTTCTACGAGCAGTACTTC. This codes for CASRHRDTFYEQYF.